The next 20 T cell receptor beta chains were all read from a single sample in a study of blood T cell repertoires in COVID-19. Data came from immunoSEQ multiplex PCR; TCRdb stores just in-frame clones and leaves some out. This repertoire shows some 250,000 clones, around 86% found once; its top ten account for about 7.6%. Sequencing used peripheral blood. These receptor sequences come from a woman in her 70s with active or convalescent COVID-19.

The J gene is TRBJ1-3, the V gene TRBV25-1; D may be TRBD1 (5 bases). Trimming cost V 8 bases and J 0 bases, with 8 bases left between them. Germline V gene sequence: CDR1 MGHDK, CDR2 SYGVNS. The CDR3 spans 13 residues. The CDR3 is CASGAPSGNTIYF. The CDR3 DNA is TGTGCCAGCGGGGCACCCTCTGGAAACACCATATATTTT.

This chain connects TRBV7-9 to TRBJ1-2; tentative D call: TRBD1 (5 bases). There are 11 residues in the CDR3. V was clipped by 8 bases and J by 4 bases, with 8 bases between them. In germline, CDR1 is SEHNR, CDR2 FQNEAQ (reference sequence). Here the CDR3 DNA reads TGTGCCAGCTCTAGGGGCTATGGCTACACCTTC. This translates into CASSRGYGYTF.

This chain joins TRBV6-5 and TRBJ1-2; 8 bases match TRBD1. The CDR3 length is 15 residues. With 6 bases clipped from V and 0 bases from J, the junction kept 6 bases outside the gene matches. Germline values: CDR1 MNHEY, CDR2 SVGAGI. The DNA of the CDR3 is TGTGCCAGCAGAGCAACAGGGGGTTCTAACTATGGCTACACCTTC. It translates to CASRATGGSNYGYTF.

This clone was seen a handful of times. This sample includes further DNA sequences coding for the same CDR3. The chain combines TRBV12-3 or TRBV12-4 with TRBJ1-4; TRBD1 is a possible D gene (5 bases). The V and J ends lost 3 bases and 7 bases respectively, with 9 bases between them. The CDR3 runs to 13 residues. CDR3 amino acids: CASSFQGGEKLFF. The CDR3 DNA is TGTGCCAGCAGTTTCCAGGGCGGTGAAAAACTGTTTTTT.

This clone was seen once. The chain joins TRBV4-3 to TRBJ2-2, with TRBD1 matching 8 bases. V trimming: 1 base; J trimming: 0 bases; junction bases outside the gene matches: 7. Germline V CDR1 and CDR2: LGHNA, YSLEER. The CDR3 extends over 18 amino acids. CDR3 nucleotides: TGCGCCAGCAGCCAAGGTCAAAGGGGACAGGCGAACACCGGGGAGCTGTTTTTT. Its translation is CASSQGQRGQANTGELFF.

The V call is TRBV6-5, the J call TRBJ1-6; 9 bases line up with TRBD1. V gave up 5 bases and J gave up 6 bases; unmatched junction bases: 5. The length of the CDR3 is 15 residues. Germline assignment: CDR1 MNHEY and CDR2 SVGAGI. In DNA form, the CDR3 reads TGTGCCAGCAGTCGCGGACAGGGGAGTAATTCACCCCTCCACTTT. It yields the protein CASSRGQGSNSPLHF.

This clone occurred a few times. In nucleotides, the CDR3 is TGTGCCAGCTCACCACAGGGGGTGAACACTGAAGCTTTCTTT. It codes for CASSPQGVNTEAFF. The genes are TRBV18 and TRBJ1-1; D possibly corresponds to TRBD1 (6 bases). V lost 1 base and J 0 bases, leaving 6 bases between the germline ends. Germline CDR1 reads KGHSH; CDR2 reads LQKENI. CDR3 length: 14 amino acids.

The rearrangement uses TRBV6-6 and TRBJ1-1, with D tentatively TRBD1 (5 bases). The V and J ends lost 7 bases and 0 bases respectively, with 9 bases between them. CDR1 and CDR2 from the germline V gene are MNHNY and SVGAGI (reference sequence). This CDR3 has 13 residues. The CDR3 region is CASTRQMNTEAFF. In nucleotides, the CDR3 is TGTGCCAGCACCCGACAGATGAACACTGAAGCTTTCTTT.

The CDR3 sequence is CASSLTTGGNQPQHF. The CDR3 nucleotides read TGTGCCAGCAGTCTTACGACAGGGGGCAATCAGCCCCAGCATTTT. The chain links TRBV6-2 or TRBV6-3 to TRBJ1-5, with 8 bases matching TRBD1. CDR3 size: 15 residues. Germline values: CDR1 MNHEY, CDR2 SVGEGT. V lost 5 bases, J lost 2 bases, and 5 bases stayed unmatched.

This clone was detected a few times. The V gene is TRBV7-9, the J gene TRBJ1-1; D is possibly TRBD1 (5 bases). The CDR3 runs to 13 residues. CDR1 and CDR2 (germline): SEHNR, FQNEAQ (reference sequence). V lost 6 bases and J lost 1, with 9 bases in between. The CDR3 spells CASRGQGNTEAFF. In DNA, the CDR3 is TGTGCCAGCAGAGGCCAGGGGAACACTGAAGCTTTCTTT.

The chain has TRBV4-1 and TRBJ1-4; perhaps TRBD1 as D (6 bases). The CDR3 is 17 amino acids. Deletions cut 0 bases from V and 4 bases from J, with 15 bases between. Germline V gene data show CDR1 as MGHRA and CDR2 as YSYEKL. The CDR3 loop is CASSQERLQGLNEKLFF. CDR3 nucleotide sequence: TGCGCCAGCAGCCAAGAACGGTTACAGGGCCTTAATGAAAAACTGTTTTTT.

This clone has a single count. V usage is TRBV5-1 and J usage is TRBJ2-6, with a weak D call TRBD1 (6 bases). CDR1 SGHRS and CDR2 YFSETQ come from the germline V gene. The V end lost 2 bases, the J end lost 8 bases, and 29 bases lay between the germline ends. This CDR3 region has 20 residues. CDR3 sequence: CASSLNPGTQIRGLTNVLTF. CDR3 in DNA: TGCGCCAGCAGCTTAAATCCCGGGACACAGATTCGGGGCCTGACCAACGTCCTGACTTTC.

The chain has TRBV7-2 and TRBJ2-2; D unresolved. V lost 1 base and J lost 5, with 11 bases in between. CDR1 is SGHTA and CDR2 is FQGNSA in the germline V gene. The CDR3 consists of 15 residues. The CDR3 region is CASSLEASGTGELFF. The CDR3 nucleotides read TGTGCCAGCAGCTTAGAGGCTAGTGGGACCGGGGAGCTGTTTTTT.

The rearrangement uses TRBV6-5 and TRBJ1-4; no firm D call. In germline, CDR1 is MNHEY, CDR2 SVGAGI. The CDR3 is 11 residues long. Trimming shortened V by 4 bases and J by 13 bases, and 10 bases separated the two germline ends. CDR3 nucleotides: TGTGCCAGCAGTTCCGGTTCGAGACTGTTTTTT. Amino acids: CASSSGSRLFF.

The chain employs TRBV18 and TRBJ2-7; 10 bases are a match to TRBD1. Germline V gene lookup returns CDR1 KGHSH and CDR2 LQKENI. Germline trimming cut 3 bases from V and 6 bases from J; bases unmatched to any gene: 2. The CDR3 is made up of 13 amino acids. CDR3: CASSPGQGREQYF. In DNA, the CDR3 is TGTGCCAGCTCACCGGGACAGGGGCGCGAGCAGTACTTC.

There are a few counts of this clone. V and J are TRBV5-1 and TRBJ1-6, with TRBD1 matching 7 bases. The CDR3 length is 15 residues. Losses at the gene ends were 0 bases for V and 4 bases for J; bases not matched to a gene: 1. Germline V CDR1 and CDR2: SGHRS, YFSETQ. CDR3: CASSLEGQYNSPLHF. The DNA for the CDR3 is TGCGCCAGCAGCTTGGAGGGACAGTATAATTCACCCCTCCACTTT.

V is TRBV6-2 or TRBV6-3 and J is TRBJ2-6, with 8 bases aligning to TRBD1. There are 17 residues in the CDR3. Looked up from germline, CDR1 is MNHEY and CDR2 is SVGEGT. With 6 bases clipped from V and 0 bases from J, the junction kept 7 bases outside the gene matches. The chain's CDR3 is CASSPGTGSSGANVLTF. The CDR3 DNA follows: TGTGCCAGCAGCCCCGGGACAGGTTCCTCTGGGGCCAACGTCCTGACTTTC.

This chain connects TRBV4-3 to TRBJ2-3, with 8 bases lining up with TRBD1. CDR1 and CDR2 (germline): LGHNA, YSLEER. The J segment lost 6 bases and the V segment lost 0 bases, leaving 8 bases of the junction unmatched. The CDR3 contains 16 residues. In DNA, the CDR3 is TGCGCCAGCAGCCAAGATACAGGGGGTGCGGGGGATACGCAGTATTTT. Translated: CASSQDTGGAGDTQYF.

The rearrangement joins TRBV2 to TRBJ1-1; D remains unclear. Between the trimmed V and J ends, which lost 4 bases and 3 bases, there was a span of 9 bases. Germline V gene data show CDR1 as SNHLY and CDR2 as FYNNEI. The CDR3 length is 13 residues. CDR3: CASSAFGDTEAFF. CDR3 DNA sequence: TGTGCCAGCAGTGCCTTCGGGGACACTGAAGCTTTCTTT.

This clone was found a few times. CDR3 coding DNA: TGCGCCAGCAGCCCCGCCGGGACTAGCGGGGGGGAAGTGGAAGATACGCAGTATTTT. Translated, it gives CASSPAGTSGGEVEDTQYF. V usage is TRBV5-1 and J usage is TRBJ2-3; 16 bases fit TRBD2. V lost 4 bases, J lost 5 bases, and 13 bases stayed unmatched. Germline V gene data show CDR1 as SGHRS and CDR2 as YFSETQ. This CDR3 comprises 19 residues.